This T cell receptor beta chain was identified during a study of relationships among human T cell subsets. TCR alpha and beta CDR3s were amplified from mRNA by semiquantitative ARM-PCR. Exponential amplification used communal superprimers after tagged nested gene-specific primers in ARM-PCR. First-round products served as template after exonuclease removal of nested primers. TCRdb recomputed calls from the multiplex PCR reads with MiXCR, one row per CDR3 protein. In the table there are thousands of distinct CDR3 sequences, roughly 40% of which are singletons. The study's findings and limits: Th1, Th2 and regulatory subsets overlapped substantially in CDR3 sequences. Across seven subsets, gene usage, CDR3 length and N-additions did not differ significantly.

The CDR3 runs to 13 residues. CDR1 DFQATT and CDR2 SNEGSKA come from the germline V gene (reference sequence). The ends lost 4 bases at V and 6 bases at J; junction bases unmatched: 7. Magnetic beads coated with subset-specific antibodies isolated the T cell subsets. Sample share makes this clonotype hyperexpanded. Its cognate antigen is unknown. The chain joins TRBV20-1 to TRBJ1-1; 8 nucleotides match TRBD1. This clonotype was sampled from a man aged 40-49 years in good health. The sample comprised activated T cells sorted from blood. Subset described: CD45RA-RO-CD69+ activated T cells. In DNA form, the CDR3 reads TGCAGTGCTAACAAGGACAGGGTCCCTGAAGCTTTCTTT. Amino acid sequence: CSANKDRVPEAFF.